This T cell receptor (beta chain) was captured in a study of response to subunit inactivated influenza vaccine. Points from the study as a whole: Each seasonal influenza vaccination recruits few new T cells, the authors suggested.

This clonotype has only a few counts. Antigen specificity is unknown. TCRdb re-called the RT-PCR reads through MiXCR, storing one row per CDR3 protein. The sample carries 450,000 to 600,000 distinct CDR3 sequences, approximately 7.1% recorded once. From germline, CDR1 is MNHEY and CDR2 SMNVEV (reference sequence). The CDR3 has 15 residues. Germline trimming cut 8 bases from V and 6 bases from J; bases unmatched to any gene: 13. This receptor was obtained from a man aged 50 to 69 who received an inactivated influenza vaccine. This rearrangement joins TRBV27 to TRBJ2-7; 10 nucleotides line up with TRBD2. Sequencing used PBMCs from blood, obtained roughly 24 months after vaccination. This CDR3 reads CASRLTELAGVEQYF. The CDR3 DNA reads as TGTGCCAGCCGGCTGACGGAGCTAGCGGGAGTCGAGCAGTACTTC.